This T cell receptor beta chain comes out of a study of blood T cells in healthy people across ages. Alongside a J-beta primer mix, a sample-barcoded 5' primer served in a second PCR lasting 7 to 11 cycles. TCRdb recomputed calls from the 5' RACE reads with MiXCR, one row per CDR3 protein. The repertoire holds 710,000 or so distinct CDR3 sequences, with roughly 20% as singletons. Findings and limits, study-wide: In the absence of known donor CMV status, changes in expanded clonotypes were possibly confounded.

Each sample provided at least 5.5 micrograms of extracted total RNA. In its sample, this clonotype was seen a few times. What it recognizes is unknown. V was trimmed by 5 bases and J by 3 bases, leaving 15 bases between them. Per the germline V gene, CDR1 is DFQATT and CDR2 is SNEGSKA (reference sequence). This CDR3 contains 14 residues. The receptor comes from a man in his 70s in good health. J is TRBJ2-3 and V is TRBV20-1, with D perhaps matching TRBD2 (6 bases). Sequencing was performed on blood. CDR3 nucleotide sequence: TGCAGTGCTCCTGGTGGCGGGGCGACAGATACGCAGTATTTT. This encodes CSAPGGGATDTQYF.